The TCR beta chain described here comes from a study of T cell responses to AZD1222 COVID-19 vaccine. Broader study findings: Donor demographics were predominantly white British with a female majority; clonal diversity may be underestimated. CD4 TCRs linked to vaccination spanned spike, dominating at 160-218 and 743-854. Increases in Spike-specific TCR breadth and depth were seen after two AZD1222 doses. The study sampled repertoires only after the peak T cell response.

V was trimmed by 8 bases and J by 8 bases, leaving 18 bases between them. Germline CDR1 and CDR2: MNHEY and SVGAGI. The CDR3 extends over 13 amino acids. This clone was found a few times. The antigen remains undetermined. Clones were sequenced by immunoSEQ multiplex PCR, and TCRdb holds only the in-frame ones, with some missing. The table includes more than 110,000 clones, about nine tenths detected once. This TCR came from an adult in good health. Sequencing used peripheral blood, obtained on day 0 of AZD1222 vaccination. This chain uses TRBV6-5 with TRBJ1-2; D possibly corresponds to TRBD1 (6 bases). The CDR3 sequence is CASGVPQGYGYTF. The DNA for the CDR3 is TGTGCCAGCGGAGTGCCTCAGGGGTACGGCTACACCTTC.